This T cell receptor (beta chain) stems from a study of metastatic and nonmetastatic thyroid tumors. Findings and caveats of the study: Malignant thyroid tumors reportedly had TCR beta diversity that was significantly higher than in benign nodules, in blood and tumor.

Regarding this clone: Antigen specificity is unknown.

TCRdb ran MiXCR on the PCR reads. The sample lists 5,400 or so clones, 30% to 40% occurring once. The entire patient cohort was treatment-naive prior to thyroid surgery. Germline lookup yields CDR1 SGHNT and CDR2 YENEEA. The CDR3 runs to 14 residues. Trimming left V 5 bases short and J 2 bases short, with 13 bases between. The origin of this receptor is a female donor with papillary thyroid cancer or a benign thyroid nodule (not recorded which). Some clones in this sample may be carry-over from other donors' samples. The sample was adjacent normal tissue. The chain combines TRBV11-3 with TRBJ2-7; D not resolved. The CDR3 here is CASSPGRVPYEQYF. The DNA for the CDR3 is TGTGCCAGCAGCCCTGGTAGGGTTCCCTACGAGCAGTACTTC. The full variable domain, with the rest looked up from reference TRBV11-3 and TRBJ2-7, is EAGVVQSPRYKIIEKKQPVAFWCNPISGHNTLYWYLQNLGQGPELLIRYENEEAVDDSQLPKDRFSAERLKGVDSTLKIQPAELGDSAVYLCASSPGRVPYEQYFGPGTRLTVT.